What follows are 28 T cell receptor beta chains derived from one specimen sequenced in a study of CD4 and CD8 cells across lung adenocarcinoma regions. TCRdb called the PCR reads again in MiXCR, with one record for every CDR3 protein. The data show about 20,000 distinct CDR3 sequences, around 50% seen once. The material sequenced was CD8+ T cells from the center of a lung tumor. The receptor source for this set is a female donor with lung adenocarcinoma. The CD4 and CD8 labels of this study may be unreliable.

The chain links TRBV28 to TRBJ2-4; D gene uncertain. The J call may be mistaken, given a closer DNA end match to TRBJ2-3. This CDR3 region has 14 residues. Germline values: CDR1 MDHEN, CDR2 SYDVKM. In DNA, the CDR3 is TGTGCCGGCTCGGTTGTGAGAGGCAAAAACATTCAGTATTTT. Translation: CAGSVVRGKNIQYF.

The J gene is TRBJ1-6, the V gene TRBV12-3 or TRBV12-4; no reliable D call. The CDR3 sequence is 13 residues long. The V end was cut by 1 base, the J end by 13 bases, with 11 bases between. CDR3: CASSLGSGQPLHF. In DNA, the CDR3 is TGTGCCAGCAGTTTAGGGTCGGGTCAGCCCCTCCACTTT.

The chain is built from TRBV11-2 and TRBJ2-4; 8 positions match TRBD2. V shed 2 bases, J shed 11 bases, and the junction held 8 bases outside the gene matches. CDR3 length: 14 amino acids. CDR1 SGHAT and CDR2 FQNNGV come from the germline V gene. CDR3 amino acids: CASSLRRGVLVQYF. The CDR3 DNA reads as TGTGCCAGCAGCTTAAGGCGGGGGGTGTTGGTTCAGTACTTC.

This chain links TRBV6-1 with TRBJ2-1, with 8 bases matching TRBD2. Germline V CDR1 and CDR2: MNHNS, SASEGT. The CDR3 loop spans 15 amino acids. The V and J ends lost 2 bases and 9 bases, in that order; junction bases with no gene match: 9. CDR3 residues: CASSERSGGRSEQFF. The CDR3 bases are TGTGCCAGCAGTGAAAGGAGTGGCGGGAGGTCTGAGCAGTTCTTC.

J is TRBJ2-3 and V is TRBV11-2; D is ambiguous. Germline V gives CDR1 SGHAT, CDR2 FQNNGV. V was shortened by 0 bases and J by 4 bases, with 5 bases between the two germline ends. The CDR3 is 13 residues long. This chain's CDR3 is CASSLESADTQYF. The CDR3, as DNA: TGTGCCAGCAGCTTAGAGAGCGCAGATACGCAGTATTTT.

The chain couples TRBV24-1 to TRBJ2-1; weak D call: TRBD1 (6 bases). The CDR3 extends over 13 amino acids. Germline V CDR1 and CDR2: KGHDR, SFDVKD. V lost 4 bases and J lost 10, with 13 bases in between. CDR3 nucleotide sequence: TGTGCCACCAGTGAAGTCGGTGGGGGCGAGCAGTTCTTC. It translates to CATSEVGGGEQFF.

Written as DNA, the CDR3 is TGTGCCAGCAGTGCGGGGCGCGGGGGGCGTGAGGAGGAGACGCAGTACTTC. Residues: CASSAGRGGREEETQYF. The chain links TRBV27 to TRBJ2-3; 8 bases agree with TRBD2. Near its end, the DNA agrees better with TRBJ2-7, so the J call may be wrong. Germline values: CDR1 MNHEY, CDR2 SMNVEV (reference sequence). The CDR3 consists of 17 residues.

This clonotype showed up many times. The CDR3 nucleotides read TGTGCCAGCAGTTTAAGGGCGGGAGGGCCAAAAGATACGCAGTATTTT. Translation gives CASSLRAGGPKDTQYF. The chain has TRBV12-3 or TRBV12-4 and TRBJ2-3, with 9 bases lining up with TRBD2. The CDR3 covers 16 residues. V gave up 2 bases and J gave up 5 bases; unmatched junction bases: 8.

About this clonotype itself: A read error may account for a junction end that differs from germline. The gene calls are TRBV6-5 and TRBJ2-3, with unresolved D. The CDR3 runs 16 residues. Per germline, CDR1 MNHEY and CDR2 SVGAGI. CDR3 sequence reads: CASSSRSPSGHDEQFF. Written as DNA, the CDR3 is TGTGCCAGCAGTTCAAGGAGCCCGTCAGGTCACGATGAGCAGTTCTTT.

Details on this clonotype: At one of its ends the junction is not consistent with the germline gene, which may arise from a read error. The gene calls are TRBV6-5 and TRBJ2-4; a possible D gene is TRBD2 (5 bases). Germline CDR1 is MNHEY and CDR2 is SVGAGI. The CDR3 has 16 amino acids. The CDR3 DNA follows: TGTGCCAGCAGGTATCCCAGGACCCTAGCCAAAAACATCCAGTACTTC. It encodes CASRYPRTLAKNIQYF.

This chain joins TRBV27 and TRBJ2-1; TRBD2 agrees at 9 bases. This CDR3 is 16 amino acids long. Trimming at V came to 6 bases and at J to 12 bases, leaving 18 bases not matched to a gene. The germline V gene has CDR1 MNHEY and CDR2 SMNVEV (reference sequence). DNA of the CDR3: TGTGCCAGCAGCGGTCCGGAGGCTAGCGGGACTTATGCGCAGTTCTTC. Protein sequence: CASSGPEASGTYAQFF.

About this clonotype itself: Mismatch with germline at one junction end may stem from a read error. The gene calls are TRBV7-8 and TRBJ2-1; no clear D gene. The J call may be incorrect, as the DNA end agrees better with TRBJ2-5. This CDR3 is 15 amino acids long. CDR1 is SGHVS, CDR2 FQNEAQ, per germline. The CDR3 here is CASSLEDRQQGTQYF. As DNA, the CDR3 is TGTGCCAGCAGCTTAGAAGATCGGCAGCAAGGGACCCAGTACTTC.

The chain links TRBV23-1 to TRBJ2-1; D remains ambiguous. The assigned J gene may be wrong: the sequence end matches TRBJ2-7 better. Being an ORF, TRBV23-1 has a function that is uncertain. The CDR3 is 14 amino acids. The CDR3 bases are TGCGCCAGCAGTCAAGGACGAAGCTCCTACGAGCAGTACTTC. Encoded protein: CASSQGRSSYEQYF.

The chain employs TRBV27 and TRBJ2-4; 11 nucleotides line up with TRBD2. The closer fit of TRBJ2-1 to the DNA end suggests the J call may be wrong. The CDR3 has 17 residues. Per germline, CDR1 MNHEY and CDR2 SMNVEV (reference sequence). CDR3 protein: CASSLEAGLAGGDEQFF. The CDR3 nucleotides read TGTGCCAGCAGTTTAGAGGCGGGGCTAGCGGGGGGCGATGAGCAGTTCTTC.

As concerns this clonotype: The junction departs from the called germline gene at one end, perhaps through a read error. The chain links TRBV6-1 to TRBJ2-2; D is unclear. Germline V gives CDR1 MNHNS, CDR2 SASEGT. This CDR3 comprises 13 residues. This CDR3 reads CGSRAVSTEEQFF. For the CDR3, the DNA is TGTGGCAGCCGGGCAGTGAGCACAGAGGAGCAGTTTTTT.

Remarks on this clonotype: One end of the junction is discordant with germline, which a read error may explain. This sequence joins TRBV6-5 and TRBJ2-2; 9 nucleotides line up with TRBD2. The CDR3 loop spans 18 amino acids. Germline CDR1 reads MNHEY; CDR2 reads SVGAGI. CDR3 in amino acids: CASSYLRRGRVGTGEQFF. The CDR3 DNA is TGTGCCAGCAGTTACCTGAGACGCGGGAGGGTAGGTACCGGGGAGCAGTTTTTT.

Of note for this clonotype: Possible read error: a much larger clone is one base away. The rearrangement joins TRBV6-1 to TRBJ2-1; a possible D gene is TRBD2 (7 bases). V lost 7 bases, J lost 13 bases, and 23 bases lay in between. The V gene's germline CDR1 is MNHNS and CDR2 SASEGT. The length of the CDR3 is 14 residues. The CDR3 here is CASKGGGDQETQFF. In nucleotides, the CDR3 is TGTGCCAGCAAGGGGGGGGGGGACCAAGAGACCCAGTTCTTC.

The CDR3, as DNA: TGTGCCACGGGGTTACGACTCACAGATACGCAGTATTTT. Its translation is CATGLRLTDTQYF. This chain connects TRBV27 to TRBJ2-3, with D perhaps matching TRBD2 (5 bases). Germline V CDR1 and CDR2: MNHEY, SMNVEV (reference sequence). The CDR3 is 13 amino acids. Trimming shortened V by 10 bases and J by 2 bases, and 13 bases separated the two germline ends.

The V gene is TRBV4-1, the J gene TRBJ2-3, with D possibly being TRBD2 (6 bases). V was clipped by 1 base and J by 6 bases, with 14 bases between them. Germline CDR1 MGHRA, CDR2 YSYEKL. The CDR3 spans 15 residues. CDR3: CASSQATLGTDTQYF. The CDR3 nucleotides read TGCGCCAGCAGCCAAGCAACACTAGGGACTGATACGCAGTATTTT.

Turning to this clonotype: Just one base apart from a much larger clone, this may be a read error. The chain is built from TRBV12-3 or TRBV12-4 and TRBJ1-5; D is undetermined. This CDR3 contains 13 residues. The CDR3 DNA follows: TGTGCCAGCAGTTTAGGGTCGGGTCAGCCCCACCATTTT. Amino acids: CASSLGSGQPHHF.

This clonotype is classed as medium-sized. V and J are TRBV27 and TRBJ2-2; 8 bases align to TRBD2. Germline lookup yields CDR1 MNHEY and CDR2 SMNVEV (reference sequence). With V trimmed by 5 bases and J by 7 bases, 15 bases remained unmatched. This CDR3 spans 17 amino acids. CDR3 sequence (DNA): TGTGCCAGCAGTCGCGAGTTTGCGGGAGGTTATAACGGGGAGCTGTTTTTT. Protein product: CASSREFAGGYNGELFF.

The CDR3, as DNA: TGTGCCAGCGGACAGGGGGTACGGAGCTCCTACAATGAGCAGTTCTTC. Translated: CASGQGVRSSYNEQFF. V and J are TRBV27 and TRBJ2-1, with 10 bases lining up with TRBD1. The CDR3 loop spans 16 amino acids. J lost 0 bases, V lost 8 bases, and 7 bases had no gene match. Germline V gene data show CDR1 as MNHEY and CDR2 as SMNVEV (reference sequence).

The V call is TRBV6-1, the J call TRBJ2-7, with TRBD1 as a possible D gene (6 bases). The CDR3 extends over 12 amino acids. Germline V gives CDR1 MNHNS, CDR2 SASEGT. Trimming took 4 bases from V and 5 from J, leaving 9 bases between them. CDR3 nucleotide sequence: TGTGCCAGCAGTGCCTACAGGGACGAGCAGTACTTC. Amino acid sequence: CASSAYRDEQYF.

In this sample, this clonotype is medium-sized. The rearrangement links TRBV12-3 or TRBV12-4 to TRBJ2-3; TRBD1 aligns across 9 bases. With 6 bases clipped from V and 4 bases from J, the junction kept 17 bases outside the gene matches. This CDR3 contains 18 residues. CDR3 region: CASSNPGTGFFSPDTQYF. DNA of the CDR3: TGTGCCAGCAGCAACCCCGGGACAGGGTTTTTTAGCCCAGATACGCAGTATTTT.

This clonotype occurred once. The J gene is TRBJ2-3, the V gene TRBV7-3, with TRBD1 as a possible D gene (6 bases). The DNA end lines up better with TRBJ2-7; the J call may be wrong. Germline loops: CDR1 SGHTA, CDR2 FQGTGA. The CDR3 contains 13 residues. The DNA of the CDR3 is TGTGCCAGGGGCTCTGGGGGCACAGATACGCAGTACTTC. This translates into CARGSGGTDTQYF.

This sequence joins TRBV6-1 and TRBJ2-1, with a weak D call TRBD2 (5 bases). The J call may be incorrect, as the DNA end agrees better with TRBJ2-7. CDR3 length equals 13 residues. Germline V gene data show CDR1 as MNHNS and CDR2 as SASEGT. CDR3 coding DNA: TGTGCCACCAACCCAGGACTTTTCTACGAGCAGTACTTC. Translated, it gives CATNPGLFYEQYF.

Regarding this clonotype: At one end, the junction sequence differs from germline, possibly due to a read error. V and J are TRBV27 and TRBJ2-5; 9 bases map to TRBD2. Germline-derived CDR1 and CDR2 are MNHEY and SMNVEV (reference sequence). This CDR3 spans 14 amino acids. For the CDR3, the DNA is TGTGCGGGCGGGGGGGGTCAGGACACAGAGACGCAGTACTTC. It codes for CAGGGGQDTETQYF.

This chain uses TRBV20-1 with TRBJ2-3; 7 bases line up with TRBD2. The DNA matches TRBJ2-7 better at its end, which makes the J call doubtful. CDR1 and CDR2 (germline): DFQATT, SNEGSKA (reference sequence). This CDR3 region has 13 residues. CDR3 sequence (DNA): TGCAGTTCTGGGGAGGGAGCCACAGATACGCAGTACTTC. As protein: CSSGEGATDTQYF.